These 27 T cell receptor beta chains came from one sample sequenced in a study of T-cell reconstitution after alpha-beta-depleted transplantation in children. Unique molecular identifiers were built into the TCRbeta library. Each CDR3 protein gets one entry after TCRdb re-called the PCR reads with MiXCR. Of hundreds of thousands of distinct CDR3 sequences in the sample, roughly 15% are singletons; the top ten hold approximately 5%. The starting material was PBMCs, mostly from graft donor cells, obtained 360 days after TCRalphabeta/CD19-depleted stem cell transplant. The receptors originated from a male patient younger than 18 who had a stem cell transplant for acute lymphoblastic leukemia, so the T cells may come from the graft donor.

A few counts support this clonotype. The V gene is TRBV5-4, the J gene TRBJ2-7, with 11 bases that match TRBD2. The CDR3 runs 19 residues. CDR1 SGHNT and CDR2 YYREEE come from the germline V gene (reference sequence). Unmatched junction bases numbered 19, after V lost 2 bases and J lost 6 bases. CDR3 region: CASSFLNRMIAGGPVEQYF. The CDR3 nucleotides read TGTGCCAGCAGCTTCCTCAACCGAATGATAGCGGGAGGGCCGGTCGAGCAGTACTTC.

The rearrangement uses TRBV27 and TRBJ1-5; D is perhaps TRBD1 (6 bases). Trimming left V 0 bases short and J 2 bases short, with 11 bases between. Per the germline V gene, CDR1 is MNHEY and CDR2 is SMNVEV (reference sequence). This CDR3 is built from 16 residues. The CDR3 sequence: CASSLSPRGGNQPQHF. CDR3 sequence (DNA): TGTGCCAGCAGTTTATCGCCCAGGGGTGGCAATCAGCCCCAGCATTTT.

There are many counts of this clonotype. V usage is TRBV20-1 and J usage is TRBJ2-3; 10 bases are shared with TRBD2. The length of the CDR3 is 14 residues. Per the germline V gene, CDR1 is DFQATT and CDR2 is SNEGSKA (reference sequence). The V and J ends lost 5 bases and 1 base, in that order; junction bases with no gene match: 3. The CDR3 here is CSAGLAGGTDTQYF. In DNA form, the CDR3 reads TGCAGTGCTGGTCTAGCGGGGGGCACAGATACGCAGTATTTT.

Ten or more counts support this clonotype. V is TRBV4-1 and J is TRBJ2-1, with D possibly TRBD2 on 7 matching bases. CDR3 length: 15 amino acids. Trimming cost V 5 bases and J 3 bases, with 14 bases left between them. From germline, CDR1 is MGHRA and CDR2 YSYEKL. For the CDR3, the DNA is TGCGCCAGCAGCGGCGGGAGAGGGGGCTACAATGAGCAGTTCTTC. Translation: CASSGGRGGYNEQFF.

This clonotype was seen only a few times. The chain employs TRBV7-6 and TRBJ1-1; TRBD1 matches at 7 bases. From germline, CDR1 is SGHVS and CDR2 FNYEAQ. The CDR3 spans 14 residues. Germline trimming cut 2 bases from V and 6 bases from J; bases unmatched to any gene: 6. DNA of the CDR3: TGTGCCAGCAGCTTATTCCAGGGGGATGCTGAAGCTTTCTTT. It encodes CASSLFQGDAEAFF.

V usage is TRBV29-1 and J usage is TRBJ2-3, with D perhaps TRBD1 (6 bases). This CDR3 is 13 amino acids long. The V gene's germline CDR1 is SQVTM and CDR2 ANQGSEA. Deletions cut 0 bases from V and 6 bases from J, with 10 bases between. CDR3 residues: CSVEEVGADTQYF. CDR3 nucleotides: TGCAGCGTTGAAGAAGTGGGGGCGGATACGCAGTATTTT.

V is TRBV7-9 and J is TRBJ1-3; D possibly corresponds to TRBD1 (6 bases). Trimming took off 6 bases at V and 0 bases at J, with 15 bases between the two ends. The CDR3 is 16 residues long. Germline values: CDR1 SEHNR, CDR2 FQNEAQ (reference sequence). The CDR3 coding sequence is TGTGCCAGCAGTCTCAAGGGGGGAAGCTCTGGAAACACCATATATTTT. Protein sequence: CASSLKGGSSGNTIYF. Full variable domain (outside the CDR3, taken from reference TRBV7-9 and TRBJ1-3): DTGVSQNPRHKITKRGQNVTFRCDPISEHNRLYWYRQTLGQGPEFLTYFQNEAQLEKSRLLSDRFSAERPKGSFSTLEIQRTEQGDSAMYLCASSLKGGSSGNTIYFGEGSWLTVV.

The V and J genes are TRBV7-9 and TRBJ1-2; D unresolved. Germline V gene lookup returns CDR1 SEHNR and CDR2 FQNEAQ (reference sequence). The CDR3 runs to 14 residues. The V end lost 1 base, the J end lost 3 bases, and 9 bases lay between the germline ends. CDR3 region: CASSLVASYYGYTF. The CDR3 coding sequence is TGTGCCAGCAGCTTAGTTGCCAGCTACTATGGCTACACCTTC.

This sequence joins TRBV5-1 and TRBJ2-1; 11 nucleotides align to TRBD2. The ends lost 4 bases at V and 6 bases at J; junction bases unmatched: 9. Germline lookup yields CDR1 SGHRS and CDR2 YFSETQ. This CDR3 spans 16 amino acids. CDR3 sequence reads: CASSLGTSGVSNEQFF. As DNA, the CDR3 is TGCGCCAGCAGCCTCGGGACTAGCGGAGTCTCCAATGAGCAGTTCTTC.

The CDR3 loop reads CSALGLAGRSEQYF. For the CDR3, the DNA is TGCAGCGCCTTGGGACTAGCGGGACGCTCAGAGCAGTACTTC. The J gene is TRBJ2-7, the V gene TRBV29-1, with 13 nucleotides matching TRBD2. Germline V gene data show CDR1 as SQVTM and CDR2 as ANQGSEA. The CDR3 totals 14 residues. V dropped 7 bases and J dropped 7; count of bases not matched to a gene: 10.

This clonotype was detected a few times. The genes are TRBV19 and TRBJ2-7; D gene ambiguous. Trimming removed 7 bases at V and 9 bases at J, with 19 bases between. Looked up from germline, CDR1 is LNHDA and CDR2 is SQIVND (reference sequence). The CDR3 sequence is 13 residues long. CDR3 in amino acids: CASKSPDASTQYF. CDR3 in DNA: TGTGCCAGTAAAAGCCCCGACGCGTCGACGCAGTACTTC.

This clonotype has more than one count but fewer than ten. The chain recombines TRBV5-1 with TRBJ2-7; TRBD1 aligns across 7 bases. Germline assignment: CDR1 SGHRS and CDR2 YFSETQ. V was pared by 4 bases and J by 5 bases, with 9 bases of the junction left unmatched. The CDR3 spans 14 residues. This CDR3 is CASSSHRGVNEQYF. In DNA, the CDR3 is TGCGCCAGCAGCAGCCACAGGGGAGTAAACGAGCAGTACTTC.

This clonotype has more than one count but fewer than ten. The CDR3 protein is CASSLDNTGAMNTEAFF. The CDR3 nucleotides are TGTGCCAGCAGTTTGGACAATACGGGCGCCATGAACACTGAAGCTTTCTTT. The V and J genes are TRBV6-5 and TRBJ1-1; D is perhaps TRBD1 (5 bases). The CDR3 covers 17 residues. With 4 bases removed from V and 0 bases from J, the gap between germline ends came to 18 bases. Per the germline V gene, CDR1 is MNHEY and CDR2 is SVGAGI.

This clonotype was counted many times. The V gene is TRBV5-1, the J gene TRBJ2-1; 10 bases match TRBD1. Per germline, CDR1 SGHRS and CDR2 YFSETQ. Trimming at V came to 0 bases and at J to 6 bases, leaving 6 bases not matched to a gene. CDR3 size: 16 residues. CDR3 amino acids: CASSLVGTGEGNEQFF. For the CDR3, the DNA is TGCGCCAGCAGCTTGGTTGGGACAGGGGAAGGCAATGAGCAGTTCTTC.

The chain carries TRBV12-3 or TRBV12-4 and TRBJ1-3; D not resolved. The CDR3 runs 18 residues. Trimming left V 5 bases short and J 0 bases short, with 20 bases between. CDR3 residues: CASSTLHFDTYSGNTIYF. In DNA form, the CDR3 reads TGTGCCAGCAGTACACTACACTTTGACACCTACTCTGGAAACACCATATATTTT.

In its sample, this clonotype was seen once. The chain has TRBV24-1 and TRBJ2-7, with 8 bases matching TRBD1. The V segment lost 3 bases and the J segment 0 bases; nucleotides outside the gene matches: 6. Germline CDR1 reads KGHDR; CDR2 reads SFDVKD. CDR3 length: 16 residues. The CDR3 nucleotides read TGTGCCACCAGTGATCCCAGGGGGCTGAGCTCCTACGAGCAGTACTTC. It yields the protein CATSDPRGLSSYEQYF.

V is TRBV4-1 and J is TRBJ1-4; 9 bases fit TRBD1. This CDR3 has 17 residues. Germline V gives CDR1 MGHRA, CDR2 YSYEKL. With V trimmed by 1 base and J by 5 bases, 8 bases remained unmatched. The chain's CDR3 is CASSQAPPGTGNEKLFF. CDR3 bases: TGCGCCAGCAGCCAAGCCCCACCTGGGACAGGGAATGAAAAACTGTTTTTT.

This chain uses TRBV29-1 with TRBJ2-5, with D unresolved. V was clipped by 1 base and J by 6 bases, with 9 bases between them. The CDR3 covers 12 residues. From germline, CDR1 is SQVTM and CDR2 ANQGSEA. The CDR3 sequence: CSVEASVKTQYF. DNA for the CDR3: TGCAGCGTTGAAGCCTCCGTAAAGACCCAGTACTTC. Full variable domain (missing parts from reference TRBV29-1 and TRBJ2-5): SAVISQKPSRDICQRGTSLTIQCQVDSQVTMMFWYRQQPGQSLTLIATANQGSEATYESGFVIDKFPISRPNLTFSTLTVSNMSPEDSSIYLCSVEASVKTQYFGPGTRLLVL.

This clonotype occurred a few times. This sequence joins TRBV7-9 and TRBJ2-5; TRBD1 agrees at 7 bases. This CDR3 region has 13 residues. The J segment lost 0 bases and the V segment lost 11 bases, leaving 6 bases of the junction unmatched. The germline gives CDR1 SEHNR, CDR2 FQNEAQ (reference sequence). The CDR3 bases are TGTGCCGGCCGGGACAGTAACCAAGAGACCCAGTACTTC. It codes for CAGRDSNQETQYF.

V usage is TRBV5-1 and J usage is TRBJ2-5; D gene uncertain. The CDR3 is 12 amino acids. Trimming shortened V by 3 bases and J by 5 bases, and 8 bases separated the two germline ends. Germline V CDR1 and CDR2: SGHRS, YFSETQ. CDR3 DNA sequence: TGCGCCAGCAGCTGGGCCCAGGAGACCCAGTACTTC. Translating it yields CASSWAQETQYF.

This clonotype has just a few counts. The rearrangement links TRBV18 to TRBJ2-1; 10 bases fit TRBD2. The CDR3 consists of 16 residues. The V gene end was trimmed by 0 bases and the J gene end by 2 bases; junction bases not matched to a gene: 1. Germline V lookup: CDR1 KGHSH, CDR2 LQKENI. CDR3 amino acids: CASSPPSGRAYNEQFF. CDR3 in DNA: TGTGCCAGCTCACCACCAAGCGGGAGGGCCTACAATGAGCAGTTCTTC.

The J gene is TRBJ2-2, the V gene TRBV7-3; 8 nucleotides align to TRBD2. The CDR3 loop spans 15 amino acids. Germline assignment: CDR1 SGHTA and CDR2 FQGTGA. J lost 4 bases, V lost 6 bases, and 7 bases had no gene match. Here the CDR3 reads CASRAAGALTGELFF. DNA of the CDR3: TGTGCCAGCAGGGCAGCGGGAGCCCTCACCGGGGAGCTGTTTTTT.

The table lists this clonotype with a few counts. The CDR3 coding sequence is TGTGCCAGCAGCTTAAACGGACTTCGAACCGGGGAGCTGTTTTTT. Amino acids: CASSLNGLRTGELFF. V gene TRBV7-3 combines with J gene TRBJ2-2, with a possible D match to TRBD2 (5 bases). The V and J ends lost 1 base and 5 bases respectively, with 11 bases between them. CDR3 length: 15 amino acids. Germline V gene data show CDR1 as SGHTA and CDR2 as FQGTGA.

This clonotype was recorded at least ten times. The chain uses TRBV5-1 and TRBJ2-5; 7 nucleotides line up with TRBD2. The CDR3 covers 12 residues. Germline V gene data show CDR1 as SGHRS and CDR2 as YFSETQ. V was clipped by 0 bases and J by 10 bases; unmatched bases: 3. CDR3 residues: CASSLASGNQYF. The CDR3 DNA is TGCGCCAGCAGCTTGGCTAGCGGCAACCAGTACTTC. Supplemented by reference TRBV5-1 and TRBJ2-5, the full variable domain reads KAGVTQTPRYLIKTRGQQVTLSCSPISGHRSVSWYQQTPGQGLQFLFEYFSETQRNKGNFPGRFSGRQFSNSRSEMNVSTLELGDSALYLCASSLASGNQYFGPGTRLLVL.

This chain joins TRBV7-9 and TRBJ1-1; D not certain. Trimming removed 7 bases at V and 0 bases at J, with 6 bases between. Germline lookup yields CDR1 SEHNR and CDR2 FQNEAQ (reference sequence). The CDR3 has 12 residues. CDR3 amino acids: CASNSLNTEAFF. DNA for the CDR3: TGTGCCAGCAATTCCCTGAACACTGAAGCTTTCTTT.

V and J are TRBV7-9 and TRBJ1-6; D gene uncertain. CDR3 length equals 15 residues. V lost 1 base and J 10 bases, leaving 14 bases between the germline ends. Germline V gene sequence: CDR1 SEHNR, CDR2 FQNEAQ (reference sequence). The CDR3 DNA follows: TGTGCCAGCAGCTTAGAGGCCCACGCCACCTCACCCCTCCACTTT. It translates to CASSLEAHATSPLHF. Drawing the rest from reference TRBV7-9 and TRBJ1-6, the complete variable domain is DTGVSQNPRHKITKRGQNVTFRCDPISEHNRLYWYRQTLGQGPEFLTYFQNEAQLEKSRLLSDRFSAERPKGSFSTLEIQRTEQGDSAMYLCASSLEAHATSPLHFGNGTRLTVT.

At least ten counts were recorded for this clonotype. The J gene is TRBJ2-5, the V gene TRBV11-2; D perhaps matches TRBD2 (7 bases). Per germline, CDR1 SGHAT and CDR2 FQNNGV. V lost 0 bases, J lost 5 bases, and 10 bases lay in between. The CDR3 totals 14 residues. The CDR3 sequence: CASSLEKGGETQYF. DNA for the CDR3: TGTGCCAGCAGCTTAGAAAAGGGGGGGGAGACCCAGTACTTC. Full variable domain (missing parts from reference TRBV11-2 and TRBJ2-5): EAGVAQSPRYKIIEKRQSVAFWCNPISGHATLYWYQQILGQGPKLLIQFQNNGVVDDSQLPKDRFSAERLKGVDSTLKIQPAKLEDSAVYLCASSLEKGGETQYFGPGTRLLVL.